Listed below are T cell receptor beta chains from one sample, sequenced in a study of blood T cell repertoires in COVID-19. The assay was immunoSEQ multiplex PCR, and TCRdb's table has in-frame clones only and misses some. The table has roughly 380,000 clones, over 75% seen once. Sequencing was done on a sample of peripheral blood. The receptor source for this set is a woman in her thirties or forties with COVID-19, enrolled during active disease. The CDR3 runs from the conserved cysteine through the conserved F or W. Fields, in order: D gene, clone size, CDR3 length, J gene, V gene, CDR3 protein, CDR3 DNA. D genes are given only for firm matches. Clone size is given for some rows only: seen once, a few or many times, or a class if the clone is expanded.

d_call: .; clone_size: .; cdr3_length: 17; j_call: TRBJ1-6; v_call: TRBV5-5; cdr3_aa: CASSFGDRSSYNSPLHF; cdr3_nt: TGTGCCAGCAGCTTCGGCGACAGGAGTTCCTATAATTCACCCCTCCACTTT
d_call: TRBD2; clone_size: .; cdr3_length: 18; j_call: TRBJ2-1; v_call: TRBV9; cdr3_aa: CASSTTGTSGSPPNEQFF; cdr3_nt: TGTGCCAGCAGCACCACCGGGACTAGCGGGAGCCCACCCAATGAGCAGTTCTTC
d_call: .; clone_size: .; cdr3_length: 14; j_call: TRBJ1-4; v_call: TRBV27; cdr3_aa: CASSSTAGYEKLFF; cdr3_nt: TGTGCCAGCAGTTCTACGGCGGGGTATGAAAAACTGTTTTTT
d_call: TRBD1; clone_size: .; cdr3_length: 15; j_call: TRBJ1-2; v_call: TRBV11-2; cdr3_aa: CASSSTIDRDYGYTF; cdr3_nt: TGTGCCAGCAGCTCGACCATAGACAGGGACTATGGCTACACCTTC
d_call: .; clone_size: few; cdr3_length: 15; j_call: TRBJ2-7; v_call: TRBV4-2; cdr3_aa: CASSQGAGDSYEQYF; cdr3_nt: TGTGCCAGCAGCCAAGGAGCAGGGGACTCCTACGAGCAGTACTTC
d_call: .; clone_size: once; cdr3_length: 18; j_call: TRBJ1-1; v_call: TRBV3-1/TRBV3-2; cdr3_aa: CASSPSGVRGLMNTEAFF; cdr3_nt: TGTGCCAGCAGCCCCTCGGGAGTGAGGGGACTTATGAACACTGAAGCTTTCTTT
d_call: TRBD1; clone_size: .; cdr3_length: 14; j_call: TRBJ1-6; v_call: TRBV7-3; cdr3_aa: CASSLTGLGSPLHF; cdr3_nt: TGTGCCAGCAGCTTGACAGGGCTAGGTTCACCCCTCCACTTT
d_call: TRBD1; clone_size: .; cdr3_length: 14; j_call: TRBJ2-7; v_call: TRBV7-3; cdr3_aa: CASSFGQAPYGQYF; cdr3_nt: TGTGCCAGCAGCTTCGGACAGGCTCCGTACGGGCAGTACTTC
d_call: .; clone_size: .; cdr3_length: 13; j_call: TRBJ2-7; v_call: TRBV7-2; cdr3_aa: CASSLILAYEQYF; cdr3_nt: TGTGCCAGCAGCTTAATACTGGCCTACGAGCAGTACTTC
d_call: .; clone_size: few; cdr3_length: 14; j_call: TRBJ1-3; v_call: TRBV6-1; cdr3_aa: CASSDGGIGNTIYF; cdr3_nt: TGTGCCAGCAGTGACGGGGGAATCGGAAACACCATATATTTT